This T cell receptor beta chain is drawn from a study of STAT5B mutations in CD4+ large granular lymphocyte leukemia. General observations from the study: No patients shared main leukemic clonotypes, though about 25% appeared at low frequency elsewhere. TRBV06-family usage was enriched in top patient clones (8/27) versus controls (2/35). The CD4+ versus CD8+ T-LGLL clonality difference may reflect limited sample size.

As regards this clone: What it binds is not known.

CDR1 and CDR2 (germline): MNHEY, SMNVEV (reference sequence). The CDR3 length is 17 residues. J gave up 5 bases and V 2 bases, and 9 bases lay outside the gene matches. Some clones are missing from TCRdb's copy, which holds only in-frame ones; the method was immunoSEQ multiplex PCR. The table lists tens of thousands of clones, about four fifths of them singletons. The sequence was collected from a human donor in good health. The sample taken for sequencing was CD4+ T cells from blood buffy coats. The rearrangement links TRBV27 to TRBJ2-2; 9 nucleotides match TRBD2. In nucleotides, the CDR3 is TGTGCCAGCAGTTTAATCTTCGGGACTAGCCAGACCGGGGAGCTGTTTTTT. Translated, it gives CASSLIFGTSQTGELFF.